The 27 T cell receptor beta chains listed next were all sequenced from one sample in a study of PD-1 blockade in classical Hodgkin lymphoma. Relapse after autologous stem cell transplantation occurred in every patient, and brentuximab vedotin exposure varied. Data came from immunoSEQ multiplex PCR; TCRdb stores just in-frame clones and leaves some out. Counted here are tens of thousands of clones, under 90% occurring once; the ten biggest clones make up 22%. Sequencing was performed on peripheral blood mononuclear cells (PBMCs), taken at baseline. These receptors were taken from a human donor with classical Hodgkin lymphoma.

This clone was observed a single time. The J gene is TRBJ2-7, the V gene TRBV11-2, with TRBD2 matching over 7 bases. CDR3 length: 14 amino acids. Germline V lookup: CDR1 SGHAT, CDR2 FQNNGV. With 5 bases clipped from V and 5 bases from J, the junction kept 9 bases outside the gene matches. This CDR3 reads CASSREEGNHEQYF. CDR3 nucleotides: TGTGCCAGCAGCCGGGAGGAGGGGAACCACGAGCAGTACTTC.

V usage is TRBV21-1 and J usage is TRBJ2-5; the table's D gene call, TRBD2, was not cross checked with the DNA. TRBV21-1 is a documented pseudogene. The CDR3 consists of 20 residues. This chain's CDR3 is CASSKVVRSGRASSQETQYF. The CDR3 bases are TGTGCCAGCAGCAAAGTAGTTCGGAGCGGGAGGGCTTCCTCACAAGAGACCCAGTACTTC.

The genes are TRBV13 and TRBJ2-1; 10 bases line up with TRBD2. The trim removed 0 bases at V and 6 bases at J, leaving 11 bases unmatched. The CDR3 is made up of 18 amino acids. CDR1 and CDR2 from the germline V gene are PRHDT and FYEKMQ (reference sequence). The CDR3 DNA follows: TGTGCCAGCAGCTTAGGCGAACGGCTAGCGGGAGTATTCAATGAGCAGTTCTTC. Its translation is CASSLGERLAGVFNEQFF.

This rearrangement joins TRBV4-1 to TRBJ1-2; 7 bases agree with TRBD1. J gave up 4 bases and V 3 bases, and 11 bases lay outside the gene matches. Germline V gives CDR1 MGHRA, CDR2 YSYEKL. CDR3 size: 16 residues. CDR3 sequence reads: CASSQADREDAYGYTF. The DNA of the CDR3 is TGCGCCAGCAGCCAGGCCGACAGGGAGGATGCCTATGGCTACACCTTC.

This chain connects TRBV6-5 to TRBJ1-2; D call uncertain. The CDR3 spans 14 residues. The germline V gene has CDR1 MNHEY and CDR2 SVGAGI. Trimming removed 2 bases from V and 4 bases from J, with 11 bases in between. CDR3 protein: CASSYDGRAYGYTF. DNA for the CDR3: TGTGCCAGCAGTTACGACGGGAGGGCCTATGGCTACACCTTC.

Only a few counts were recorded for this clone. The V and J genes are TRBV7-9 and TRBJ1-2; D remains ambiguous. Germline V gene data show CDR1 as SEHNR and CDR2 as FQNEAQ (reference sequence). The V end lost 5 bases, the J end lost 6 bases, and 19 bases lay between the germline ends. The CDR3 covers 15 residues. CDR3 region: CASSAARAGRDGYTF. DNA of the CDR3: TGTGCCAGCAGCGCAGCTCGGGCCGGGAGGGATGGCTACACCTTC.

The chain couples TRBV2 to TRBJ2-3; D is perhaps TRBD2 (5 bases). V lost 6 bases, J lost 3 bases, and 19 bases lay in between. The CDR3 is made up of 16 amino acids. Per the germline V gene, CDR1 is SNHLY and CDR2 is FYNNEI. CDR3 coding DNA: TGTGCCAGCAGGGAATCTATCGGGATTACGACAGATACGCAGTATTTT. It translates to CASRESIGITTDTQYF.

This chain links TRBV30 with TRBJ1-5, with D maybe TRBD1 (5 bases). The CDR3 sequence is 13 residues long. Looked up from germline, CDR1 is GTSNPN and CDR2 is SVGIG (reference sequence). V dropped 2 bases and J dropped 3 bases, with 8 bases sitting between them. CDR3: CAWSLGDNQPQHF. CDR3 nucleotide sequence: TGTGCCTGGAGTTTGGGGGACAATCAGCCCCAGCATTTT.

The chain links TRBV9 to TRBJ2-7, with TRBD2 matching 16 bases. V lost 3 bases, J lost 6 bases, and 3 bases stayed unmatched. The CDR3 sequence is 15 residues long. Looked up from germline, CDR1 is SGDLS and CDR2 is YYNGEE. The CDR3 bases are TGTGCCAGCAGCGAGGGGACTAGCGGGAGGGTCGAGCAGTACTTC. Protein: CASSEGTSGRVEQYF.

This rearrangement joins TRBV12-5 to TRBJ2-3; 10 positions agree with TRBD1. Germline trimming cut 3 bases from V and 5 bases from J; bases unmatched to any gene: 5. The CDR3 spans 15 residues. Germline V gene lookup returns CDR1 LGHNT and CDR2 FRNRAP. CDR3 nucleotides: TGTGCTAGTGGTTTTGGGACAGGGGTGGGAGATACGCAGTATTTT. Amino acids: CASGFGTGVGDTQYF.

This chain links TRBV6-5 with TRBJ1-3; D remains unclear. The length of the CDR3 is 15 residues. V was shortened by 7 bases and J by 2 bases, with 15 bases between the two germline ends. The V gene's germline CDR1 is MNHEY and CDR2 SVGAGI. CDR3 loop: CASTLRKGTGNTIYF. The CDR3 coding sequence is TGTGCCAGCACCCTCCGGAAGGGAACTGGAAACACCATATATTTT.

The chain joins TRBV6-4 to TRBJ2-3; TRBD2 agrees at 7 bases. Germline trimming cut 3 bases from V and 0 bases from J; bases unmatched to any gene: 0. Germline lookup yields CDR1 MRHNA and CDR2 SNTAGT. CDR3 length: 14 amino acids. For the CDR3, the DNA is TGTGCCAGCAGTGAGCGGGGGAGCACAGATACGCAGTATTTT. It encodes CASSERGSTDTQYF.

The genes are TRBV11-3 and TRBJ2-1; TRBD2 might be the D (5 bases). The CDR3 contains 11 residues. Trimming cost V 5 bases and J 7 bases, with 6 bases left between them. Germline V gene lookup returns CDR1 SGHNT and CDR2 YENEEA. In DNA, the CDR3 is TGTGCCAGCAGCCGGGGTAATGAGCAGTTCTTC. As protein: CASSRGNEQFF.

This clone was seen only once. This rearrangement joins TRBV27 to TRBJ2-1; 11 positions match TRBD2. Germline V gives CDR1 MNHEY, CDR2 SMNVEV (reference sequence). This CDR3 contains 17 residues. J gave up 5 bases and V 0 bases, and 6 bases lay outside the gene matches. CDR3 DNA: TGTGCCAGCAGTTTATCGTTGCAGACTAGCGGGGACAATGAGCAGTTCTTC. Translation: CASSLSLQTSGDNEQFF.

This clone was recorded a few times. The V call is TRBV5-1, the J call TRBJ1-2, with 8 positions matching TRBD1. There are 19 residues in the CDR3. The V segment lost 4 bases and the J segment 5 bases; nucleotides outside the gene matches: 22. Germline V CDR1 and CDR2: SGHRS, YFSETQ. CDR3 sequence (DNA): TGCGCCAGCAGCGCTTCGCAGGGGGCGGAGGCCCGGGCGATTTATGGCTACACCTTC. It encodes CASSASQGAEARAIYGYTF.

The chain carries TRBV5-1 and TRBJ2-7; D call uncertain. The CDR3 has 12 amino acids. V was cut by 1 base and J by 4 bases, with 6 bases left in between. Germline CDR1 is SGHRS and CDR2 is YFSETQ. The CDR3 nucleotides are TGCGCCAGCAGCTTGAGAGGATACGAGCAGTACTTC. This gives the protein CASSLRGYEQYF.

V usage is TRBV7-9 and J usage is TRBJ2-1, with 13 bases aligning to TRBD2. The J segment lost 9 bases and the V segment lost 6 bases, leaving 8 bases of the junction unmatched. The CDR3 covers 15 residues. CDR1 is SEHNR, CDR2 FQNEAQ, per germline (reference sequence). CDR3 coding DNA: TGTGCCAGCAGTCCACTAGCGGGAGGGCCTATTGAGCAGTTCTTC. This codes for CASSPLAGGPIEQFF.

This chain joins TRBV28 and TRBJ2-1; D tentatively reads TRBD1 or TRBD2 (5 bases each). The CDR3 totals 14 residues. Looked up from germline, CDR1 is MDHEN and CDR2 is SYDVKM. Trimming took off 7 bases at V and 4 bases at J, with 14 bases between the two ends. CDR3: CASIGAGSYNEQFF. DNA of the CDR3: TGTGCCAGCATCGGGGCAGGGTCATACAATGAGCAGTTCTTC.

A note on this clone: The same CDR3 is also encoded by other DNA sequences in this sample. This rearrangement joins TRBV28 to TRBJ1-2; D call uncertain. The CDR3 sequence is 12 residues long. Germline-derived CDR1 and CDR2 are MDHEN and SYDVKM. Trimming took off 6 bases at V and 4 bases at J, with 9 bases between the two ends. The CDR3 region is CASRMQPYGYTF. The CDR3 bases are TGTGCCAGCAGGATGCAGCCCTATGGCTACACCTTC.

This chain joins TRBV19 and TRBJ2-1; D perhaps matches TRBD2 (5 bases). Between the trimmed V and J ends, which lost 3 bases and 5 bases, there was a span of 11 bases. Looked up from germline, CDR1 is LNHDA and CDR2 is SQIVND (reference sequence). CDR3 length: 14 residues. The CDR3 DNA follows: TGTGCCAGTAGTATCACTAGTCTTGACAATGAGCAGTTCTTC. Protein product: CASSITSLDNEQFF.

The chain uses TRBV30 and TRBJ1-6; D gene unclear. CDR1 and CDR2 (germline): GTSNPN, SVGIG (reference sequence). V lost 3 bases, J lost 5 bases, and 2 bases lay in between. The CDR3 length is 11 residues. CDR3 DNA sequence: TGTGCCTGGAGGAATAATTCACCCCTCCACTTT. Translation gives CAWRNNSPLHF.

The chain employs TRBV4-1 and TRBJ1-1; 12 nucleotides line up with TRBD1. V lost 3 bases and J lost 4; bases outside the gene matches: 15. CDR3 size: 19 residues. The germline gives CDR1 MGHRA, CDR2 YSYEKL. CDR3 nucleotides: TGCGCCAGCAGCCAGCTACCGGGACAGGGGGCGGTGATAGGCACTGAAGCTTTCTTT. Translated, it gives CASSQLPGQGAVIGTEAFF.

This clone appeared once. The V call is TRBV4-1, the J call TRBJ1-5, with a possible D match to TRBD1 (5 bases). Germline-derived CDR1 and CDR2 are MGHRA and YSYEKL. Deletions cut 5 bases from V and 2 bases from J, with 10 bases between. CDR3 length equals 14 residues. In nucleotides, the CDR3 is TGCGCCAGCAGCGGAACGGGGGGCAATCAGCCCCAGCATTTT. Amino acid sequence: CASSGTGGNQPQHF.

The chain couples TRBV6-6 to TRBJ1-5; D gene unclear. CDR1 is MNHNY and CDR2 is SVGAGI in the germline V gene (reference sequence). Trimming shortened V by 8 bases and J by 4 bases, and 15 bases separated the two germline ends. CDR3 length: 14 residues. Here the CDR3 DNA reads TGTGCCAGCCTGTCCGGGGAGCCTAATCAGCCCCAGCATTTT. The encoded protein is CASLSGEPNQPQHF.

The CDR3 region has the DNA TGTGCCAGCTGGGCTAGCGGGATCACAGATACGCAGTATTTT. Its translation is CASWASGITDTQYF. This rearrangement joins TRBV7-9 to TRBJ2-3; 9 bases align to TRBD2. Trimming cost V 8 bases and J 2 bases; bases outside gene matches: 5. CDR1 is SEHNR and CDR2 is FQNEAQ in the germline V gene (reference sequence). This CDR3 is 14 amino acids long.

Details on this clone: A junction end diverges from the germline sequence, so it may reflect a read error. The chain couples TRBV28 to TRBJ2-7; possible D gene TRBD1, 5 bases. Germline lookup yields CDR1 MDHEN and CDR2 SYDVKM. The CDR3 runs 12 residues. This CDR3 reads CASSIQAYQQYF. DNA for the CDR3: TGTGCCAGCAGCATACAGGCCTACCAGCAGTACTTC.

V gene TRBV7-8 combines with J gene TRBJ2-2; maybe TRBD1 (5 bases). The CDR3 length is 12 residues. Germline-derived CDR1 and CDR2 are SGHVS and FQNEAQ. Deletions cut 6 bases from V and 4 bases from J, with 6 bases between. DNA of the CDR3: TGTGCCAGCAGGGGGCCCACCGGGGAGCTGTTTTTT. This translates into CASRGPTGELFF.